Sequencing of this TCR beta chain was carried out in a study of T cells after yellow fever vaccination. Turning to the study itself: Preparing low-cell-number fractions relied on SMART-Seq v4 Ultra Low Input.

TCRdb independently ran MiXCR on the 5' RACE reads; one entry per CDR3 protein. The sample has about 320,000 distinct CDR3 sequences, approximately 11% seen once; the top ten hold around 3.2%. With 1 base clipped from V and 11 bases from J, the junction kept 4 bases outside the gene matches. The CDR3 covers 15 residues. Germline CDR1 reads SGHTA; CDR2 reads FQGNSA. In the case of this clonotype: No antigen is known for it.

Points from the study as a whole: Within FACS-sorted repertoires, abundant clonotypes contaminating from the bulk population could be present. Among primary-vaccination clones, most reappeared after the booster, at almost 98% for CD4 and 85% to 90% for CD8. Researchers noted that a small share of clonotypes showed up in both CD4 and CD8 compartments.

The sequencing used CD4+ T cells sorted from PBMCs, collected 45 days after the yellow fever booster vaccination. The chain recombines TRBV7-2 with TRBJ2-2, with 13 positions matching TRBD2. This sequence originates from a man younger than 30 who received the YFV17D yellow fever vaccine. Written as DNA, the CDR3 is TGTGCCAGCAGCTTAGGGGGACTAGCGGGGCTCGAGCTGTTTTTT. Protein product: CASSLGGLAGLELFF.